Below are 11 T cell receptor beta chains sequenced from a single sample in a study of blood T cells in healthy people across ages. Sample-barcoded 5' priming and a J-beta primer mix drove a second PCR of roughly 7 to 11 cycles. TCRdb called the 5' RACE reads again in MiXCR, with one record for every CDR3 protein. The top ten clones hold just over 15% of a sample with about 650,000 distinct CDR3 sequences, roughly 32% of them seen once. Sequenced sample: blood. These receptor sequences come from a woman at least 80 years old in good health.

This clonotype came up many times. This chain joins TRBV15 and TRBJ2-7; TRBD2 aligns across 10 bases. Germline V gene sequence: CDR1 LNHNV, CDR2 YYDKDF (reference sequence). The CDR3 totals 17 residues. The V and J ends lost 0 bases and 3 bases, in that order; junction bases with no gene match: 8. Written as DNA, the CDR3 is TGTGCCACCAGCAGAGAGGCCCTAGCGGGGGACCTCTACGAGCAGTACTTC. It encodes CATSREALAGDLYEQYF.

At least ten counts were recorded for this clonotype. This sequence joins TRBV4-2 and TRBJ2-5; 11 bases map to TRBD2. The CDR3 extends over 16 amino acids. Trimming removed 0 bases from V and 4 bases from J; junction bases left unmatched: 4. Germline values: CDR1 LGHNA, CDR2 YNFKEQ. The DNA of the CDR3 is TGTGCCAGCAGCCAAGAGAGGGGGACTAGCGGAGAGACCCAGTACTTC. Amino acids: CASSQERGTSGETQYF.

V is TRBV2 and J is TRBJ1-6, with 9 bases fitting TRBD1. The J segment lost 9 bases and the V segment lost 5 bases, leaving 11 bases of the junction unmatched. The CDR3 sequence is 16 residues long. Germline V lookup: CDR1 SNHLY, CDR2 FYNNEI. CDR3 residues: CASSPGQGQFGSPLHF. The CDR3 bases are TGTGCCAGCAGTCCGGGACAGGGCCAGTTTGGTTCACCCCTCCACTTT.

The DNA of the CDR3 is TGTGCCAGCAACGACGGGAGTGAGACCCAGTACTTC. Translated, it gives CASNDGSETQYF. V is TRBV4-2 and J is TRBJ2-5; possibly TRBD2 for D (6 bases). Germline assignment: CDR1 LGHNA and CDR2 YNFKEQ. Trimming stripped 7 bases from V and 5 bases from J, with 11 bases between. The CDR3 runs to 12 residues.

This clonotype was observed a few times. The chain couples TRBV29-1 to TRBJ2-7, with a possible D match to TRBD2 (7 bases). Trimming stripped 4 bases from V and 4 bases from J, with 14 bases between. This CDR3 contains 13 residues. The V gene's germline CDR1 is SQVTM and CDR2 ANQGSEA. As DNA, the CDR3 is TGCAGCGTTGGGGGGGGCGGACGTTACGAGCAGTACTTC. Its protein is CSVGGGGRYEQYF.

As regards this clonotype: Being one base from a much bigger clone, this may be a read error. The gene calls are TRBV30 and TRBJ2-1; D is unclear. Germline-derived CDR1 and CDR2 are GTSNPN and SVGIG (reference sequence). The CDR3 is 13 amino acids. The CDR3 DNA reads TGTGCCTGGACCCAAAGTCGACTTAATGGGCAGTTCTTC. The encoded protein is CAWTQSRLNGQFF.

Ten or more counts support this clonotype. The chain carries TRBV15 and TRBJ1-4, with D hard to call. With 0 bases removed from V and 8 bases from J, the gap between germline ends came to 7 bases. The CDR3 is 13 amino acids. Germline loops: CDR1 LNHNV, CDR2 YYDKDF (reference sequence). CDR3 sequence: CATSRDHGEKLFF. For the CDR3, the DNA is TGTGCCACCAGCAGAGATCATGGGGAAAAACTGTTTTTT.

This chain links TRBV4-2 with TRBJ1-5; D not certain. The CDR3 covers 15 residues. The V end was cut by 0 bases, the J end by 3 bases, with 9 bases between. Germline V gene data show CDR1 as LGHNA and CDR2 as YNFKEQ. CDR3 coding DNA: TGTGCCAGCAGCCAAGATCGAGACCTCAATCAGCCCCAGCATTTT. Translated, it gives CASSQDRDLNQPQHF.

There are many counts of this clonotype. This sequence joins TRBV3-1 and TRBJ2-1; weak D call: TRBD2 (5 bases). Trimming took off 5 bases at V and 9 bases at J, with 14 bases between the two ends. CDR1 is LGHDT, CDR2 YNNKEL, per germline (reference sequence). The CDR3 length is 13 residues. CDR3 residues: CASSNLIGVEQFF. The CDR3 DNA reads TGTGCCAGCAGCAACCTGATCGGGGTTGAGCAGTTCTTC.

In this sample, this clonotype turned up a few times. The chain links TRBV18 to TRBJ2-7, with 9 bases lining up with TRBD1. The CDR3 has 12 residues. J was trimmed by 12 bases and V by 1 base; bases with no gene match: 4. Germline CDR1 is KGHSH and CDR2 is LQKENI. The CDR3 reads CASSPRETGGYF. The DNA of the CDR3 is TGTGCCAGCTCACCACGCGAGACAGGGGGGTACTTC.

Concerning this clonotype: Being one base from a much bigger clone, this may be a read error. This chain connects TRBV5-6 to TRBJ2-7, with 7 nucleotides matching TRBD1. CDR1 and CDR2 from the germline V gene are SGHDT and YYEEEE. Trimming took 4 bases from V and 2 from J; bases not matched to a gene: 6. This CDR3 is built from 14 residues. The CDR3 coding sequence is TGTGCCAGCAGCGGACCGGGACAGCCCTACGAGCAGTACTTC. It specifies CASSGPGQPYEQYF. Variable domain in full (rest from reference TRBV5-6 and TRBJ2-7): DAGVTQSPTHLIKTRGQQVTLRCSPKSGHDTVSWYQQALGQGPQFIFQYYEEEERQRGNFPDRFSGHQFPNYSSELNVNALLLGDSALYLCASSGPGQPYEQYFGPGTRLTVT.